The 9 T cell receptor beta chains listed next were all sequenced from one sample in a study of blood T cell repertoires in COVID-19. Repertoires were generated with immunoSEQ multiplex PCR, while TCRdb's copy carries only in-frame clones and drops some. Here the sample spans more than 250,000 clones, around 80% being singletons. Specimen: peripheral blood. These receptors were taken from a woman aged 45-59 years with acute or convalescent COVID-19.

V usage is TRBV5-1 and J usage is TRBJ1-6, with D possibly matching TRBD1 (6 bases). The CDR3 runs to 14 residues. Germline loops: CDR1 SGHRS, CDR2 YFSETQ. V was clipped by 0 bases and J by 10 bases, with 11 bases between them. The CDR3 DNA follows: TGCGCCAGCAGCTTGGACAGGGTGGAATCACCCCTCCACTTT. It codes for CASSLDRVESPLHF.

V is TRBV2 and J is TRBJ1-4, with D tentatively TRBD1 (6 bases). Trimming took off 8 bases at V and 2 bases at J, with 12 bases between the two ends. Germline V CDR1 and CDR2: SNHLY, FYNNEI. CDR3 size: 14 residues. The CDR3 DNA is TGTGCCAGCGACGGGGGGCTCACTAATGAAAAACTGTTTTTT. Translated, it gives CASDGGLTNEKLFF.

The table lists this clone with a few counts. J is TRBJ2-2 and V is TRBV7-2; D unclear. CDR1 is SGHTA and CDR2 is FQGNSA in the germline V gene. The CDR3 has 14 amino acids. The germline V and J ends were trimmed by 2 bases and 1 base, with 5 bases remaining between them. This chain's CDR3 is CASSLLVNTGELFF. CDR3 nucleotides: TGTGCCAGCAGCTTACTTGTGAACACCGGGGAGCTGTTTTTT.

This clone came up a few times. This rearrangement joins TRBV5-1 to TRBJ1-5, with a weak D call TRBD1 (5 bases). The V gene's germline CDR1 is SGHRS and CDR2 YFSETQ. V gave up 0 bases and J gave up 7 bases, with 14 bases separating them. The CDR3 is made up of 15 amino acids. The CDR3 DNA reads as TGCGCCAGCAGCTTGGGGGCGGGGACCGGGCAGCCCCAGCATTTT. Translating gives CASSLGAGTGQPQHF.

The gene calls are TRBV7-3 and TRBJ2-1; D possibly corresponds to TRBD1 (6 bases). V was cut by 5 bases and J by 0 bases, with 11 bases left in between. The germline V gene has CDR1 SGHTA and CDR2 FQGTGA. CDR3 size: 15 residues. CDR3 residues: CASSRTASSYNEQFF. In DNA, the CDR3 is TGTGCCAGCAGCCGGACAGCGAGCTCCTACAATGAGCAGTTCTTC.

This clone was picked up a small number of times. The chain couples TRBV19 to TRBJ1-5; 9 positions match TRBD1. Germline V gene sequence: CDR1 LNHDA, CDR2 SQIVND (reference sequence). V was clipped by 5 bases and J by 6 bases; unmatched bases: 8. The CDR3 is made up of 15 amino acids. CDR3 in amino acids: CASSGRIQGAQPQHF. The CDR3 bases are TGTGCCAGTAGTGGACGGATACAGGGGGCTCAGCCCCAGCATTTT.

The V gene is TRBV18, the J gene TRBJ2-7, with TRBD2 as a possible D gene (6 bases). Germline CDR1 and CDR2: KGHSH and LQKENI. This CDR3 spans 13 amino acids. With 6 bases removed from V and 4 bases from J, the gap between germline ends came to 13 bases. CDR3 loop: CASSPRREYEQYF. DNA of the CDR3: TGTGCCAGCTCTCCCCGGAGGGAGTACGAGCAGTACTTC.

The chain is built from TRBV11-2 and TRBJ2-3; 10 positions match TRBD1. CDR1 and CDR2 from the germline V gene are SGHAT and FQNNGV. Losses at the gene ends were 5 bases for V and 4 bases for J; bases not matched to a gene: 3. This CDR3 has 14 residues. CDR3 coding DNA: TGTGCCAGCAGCGAGGGACAGGGGTCAGATACGCAGTATTTT. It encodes CASSEGQGSDTQYF.

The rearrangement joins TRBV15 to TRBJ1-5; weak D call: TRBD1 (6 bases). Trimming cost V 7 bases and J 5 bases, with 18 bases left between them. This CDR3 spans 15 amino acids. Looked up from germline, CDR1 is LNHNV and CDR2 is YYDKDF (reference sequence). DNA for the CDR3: TGTGCCACCACCCGCCGGGATAAGGGGGATCAGCCCCAGCATTTT. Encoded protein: CATTRRDKGDQPQHF.